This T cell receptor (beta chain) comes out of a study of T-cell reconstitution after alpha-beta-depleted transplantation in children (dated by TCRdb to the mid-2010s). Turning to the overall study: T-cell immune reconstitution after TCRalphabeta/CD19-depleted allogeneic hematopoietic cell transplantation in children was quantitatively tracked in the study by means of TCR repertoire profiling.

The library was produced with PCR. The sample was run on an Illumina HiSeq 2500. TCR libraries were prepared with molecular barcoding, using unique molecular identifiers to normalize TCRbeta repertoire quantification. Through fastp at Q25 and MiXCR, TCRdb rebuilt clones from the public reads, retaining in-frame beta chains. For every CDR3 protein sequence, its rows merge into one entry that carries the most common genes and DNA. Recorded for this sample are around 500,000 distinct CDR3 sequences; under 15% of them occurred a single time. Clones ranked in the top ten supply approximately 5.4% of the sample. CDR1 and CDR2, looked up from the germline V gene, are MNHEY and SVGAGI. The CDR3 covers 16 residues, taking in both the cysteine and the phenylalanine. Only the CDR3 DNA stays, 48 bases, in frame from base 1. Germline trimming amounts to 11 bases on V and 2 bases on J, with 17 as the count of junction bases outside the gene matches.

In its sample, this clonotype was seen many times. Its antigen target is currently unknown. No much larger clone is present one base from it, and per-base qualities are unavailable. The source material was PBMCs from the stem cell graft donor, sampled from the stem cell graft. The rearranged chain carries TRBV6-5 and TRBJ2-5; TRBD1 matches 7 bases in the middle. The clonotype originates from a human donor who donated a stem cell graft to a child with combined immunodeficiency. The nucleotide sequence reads TGTGCCGTAGAGAGGGTCAGGGGGAGACTTCAAGAGACCCAGTACTTC. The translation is CAVERVRGRLQETQYF.